The rows below give T cell receptor beta chains drawn from one sample of a study of control samples from healthy donors and cancer patients. The method was immunoSEQ multiplex PCR; TCRdb's version includes in-frame clones alone and lacks a portion of them. The repertoire holds 350,000 to 450,000 clones, with 80% to 95% as singletons. The sequencing input was PBMCs. Receptors originate from a man between 40 and 49 years old with head and neck cancer. Both conserved end residues are part of each CDR3. The D gene is left open where the match is weak. Size values are once, few and many counts, or a class for expanded clones, and some rows have none.

v_gene	abundance	d_gene	j_gene	CDR3aa	CDR3nt
TRBV6-5	NA	NA	TRBJ1-2	CASSIEGYPYYGYTF	TGTGCCAGCAGCATTGAGGGGTACCCTTACTATGGCTACACCTTC
TRBV5-5	NA	NA	TRBJ2-2	CASSLGVGDTGELFF	TGTGCCAGCAGCTTGGGGGTAGGAGACACCGGGGAGCTGTTTTTT
TRBV6-2/TRBV6-3	once	NA	TRBJ2-3	CASSYGRDTDTQYF	TGTGCCAGCAGTTACGGGCGGGACACAGATACGCAGTATTTT
TRBV11-2	NA	NA	TRBJ2-2	CASSLVGGANTGELFF	TGTGCCAGCAGCTTAGTAGGGGGGGCGAACACCGGGGAGCTGTTTTTT
TRBV3-1/TRBV3-2	NA	NA	TRBJ1-2	CASSLRRADYGYTF	TGTGCCAGCAGCCTTCGTAGGGCGGACTATGGCTACACCTTC
TRBV6-2/TRBV6-3	NA	NA	TRBJ2-3	CASSYDGTDTQYF	TGTGCCAGCAGTTACGACGGGACAGATACGCAGTATTTT
TRBV2	NA	NA	TRBJ1-1	CASSGLTANTEAFF	TGTGCCAGCAGTGGCTTAACAGCGAACACTGAAGCTTTCTTT
TRBV11-2	NA	TRBD1	TRBJ2-5	CASSSRGTGEETQYF	TGTGCCAGCAGCTCCCGAGGGACAGGGGAAGAGACCCAGTACTTC
TRBV25-1	NA	NA	TRBJ1-2	CASSEWLGYGGYTF	TGTGCCAGCAGTGAATGGTTAGGGTATGGTGGCTACACCTTC
TRBV28	NA	NA	TRBJ1-2	CASSLGPGAFGYGYTF	TGTGCCAGCAGTTTAGGACCGGGGGCGTTTGGCTATGGCTACACCTTC
TRBV10-1	NA	NA	TRBJ2-7	CASSDPAGSSYEQYF	TGCGCCAGCAGTGACCCGGCAGGGAGCTCCTACGAGCAGTACTTC
TRBV5-4	NA	NA	TRBJ2-7	CASSTQTGNSYEQYF	TGTGCCAGCAGCACTCAGACCGGGAACTCCTACGAGCAGTACTTC
TRBV2	NA	NA	TRBJ2-7	CASGVKNYEQYF	TGTGCCAGCGGGGTCAAAAACTACGAGCAGTACTTC
TRBV6-5	NA	NA	TRBJ2-1	CASSSSGEQFF	TGTGCCAGCAGCTCTTCGGGTGAGCAGTTCTTC
TRBV10-3	NA	TRBD2	TRBJ2-1	CAISESGTSGNNEQFF	TGTGCCATCAGTGAGTCGGGGACTAGCGGGAACAATGAGCAGTTCTTC
TRBV7-2	NA	NA	TRBJ2-6	CASSLAGFGANVLTF	TGTGCCAGCAGCCTGGCGGGGTTTGGGGCCAACGTCCTGACTTTC
TRBV2	NA	NA	TRBJ2-2	CASSEEEDTTNTGELFF	TGTGCCAGCAGTGAAGAGGAGGACACGACTAACACCGGGGAGCTGTTTTTT
TRBV27	NA	NA	TRBJ1-2	CASSAPGVGRGYTF	TGTGCCAGCAGTGCCCCCGGTGTAGGTCGTGGCTACACCTTC
TRBV11-2	NA	NA	TRBJ1-2	CASSSPATPWGGYTF	TGTGCCAGCAGCTCCCCGGCAACGCCTTGGGGTGGCTACACCTTC
TRBV27	NA	NA	TRBJ1-1	CASSSPAGSDTEAFF	TGTGCCAGCAGTTCTCCCGCGGGGTCGGACACTGAAGCTTTCTTT
TRBV7-9	NA	NA	TRBJ1-1	CASSEDTEAFF	TGTGCCAGCAGCGAAGACACTGAAGCTTTCTTT
TRBV7-2	NA	TRBD2	TRBJ2-5	CASSLGMTSGGEETQYF	TGTGCCAGCAGCTTAGGGATGACTAGCGGGGGGGAGGAGACCCAGTACTTC
TRBV18	once	NA	TRBJ1-1	CASSPPRNTEAFF	TGTGCCAGCTCACCCCCACGTAACACTGAAGCTTTCTTT
TRBV30	NA	NA	TRBJ2-7	CAWSARIDEQYF	TGTGCCTGGAGTGCTAGAATCGACGAGCAGTACTTC
TRBV7-9	NA	NA	TRBJ1-1	CASSLEGHTEAFF	TGTGCCAGCAGCCTCGAAGGGCACACTGAAGCTTTCTTT
TRBV28	NA	NA	TRBJ1-1	CASSWGWARTEAFF	TGTGCCAGCAGTTGGGGCTGGGCTAGGACTGAAGCTTTCTTT
TRBV5-1	NA	NA	TRBJ1-1	CASSLPIGTEAFF	TGCGCCAGCAGCTTACCCATCGGAACTGAAGCTTTCTTT